This record concerns one T cell receptor (beta chain) sequence. Antigen: not known. This sample is part of a study of radiotherapy plus CTLA-4 blockade in lung cancer. Across the study: Objective responses occurred in around 18% of patients; approximately 33% had disease control. Whole-study findings and limits: Among blood TCR repertoires after radiotherapy plus ipilimumab, tumor-derived clones expanded. Reports state that early shifts in blood T cell clones, with interferon-beta, best predicted response.

CDR3 length equals 11 residues. The germline gives CDR1 SGHDT, CDR2 YYEEEE. V dropped 3 bases and J dropped 8 bases, with 8 bases sitting between them. TCRdb keeps only in-frame clones here, not all; method: immunoSEQ multiplex PCR. The repertoire holds more than 100,000 clones, around 89% seen once, with just under 7% in the top ten. This receptor was obtained from a human donor with non-small cell lung cancer that progressed on radiotherapy plus ipilimumab. This chain uses TRBV5-6 with TRBJ1-1; D is unresolved. Sequencing used peripheral blood, obtained from a patient treated with radiotherapy plus ipilimumab. CDR3 nucleotide sequence: TGTGCCAGCAGCTCATGGAGAGAAGCTTTCTTT. Its translation: CASSSWREAFF.